This is a list of T cell receptor beta chains from one sample in a study of T-cell memory formation after mild COVID-19. One entry per CDR3 protein, called by TCRdb with MiXCR from the 5' RACE reads. Of 410,000 or so distinct CDR3 sequences in the sample, 23% are singletons; the top ten hold about 12%. What was sequenced was PBMCs or a T cell subset sorted from them (not recorded which). The receptors were gathered from an adult woman who had mild COVID-19 (a few samples of this study predate the infection). Cell type and time point are not known. CDR3s include the opening cysteine and the closing phenylalanine or tryptophan. D genes are given only for firm matches. Expanded clones are given a class, and other clones once, few, many or no size at all.

D gene: NA; J gene: TRBJ2-2; clone size: NA; V gene: TRBV6-1; CDR3 protein: CASSEASAGSGTGELFF
D gene: NA; J gene: TRBJ2-1; clone size: few; V gene: TRBV19; CDR3 protein: CASSPGGLSGYNEQFF
D gene: NA; J gene: TRBJ1-1; clone size: NA; V gene: TRBV12-3/TRBV12-4; CDR3 protein: CASSFVQNEAFF
D gene: NA; J gene: TRBJ2-3; clone size: NA; V gene: TRBV20-1; CDR3 protein: CSAQTARVGTDTQYF
D gene: NA; J gene: TRBJ1-1; clone size: NA; V gene: TRBV6-2/TRBV6-3; CDR3 protein: CASSYDSLLPEAFF
D gene: NA; J gene: TRBJ1-5; clone size: NA; V gene: TRBV30; CDR3 protein: CAWSEEGRPGQPQHF
D gene: NA; J gene: TRBJ2-2; clone size: NA; V gene: TRBV4-1; CDR3 protein: CASSQEGGELFF
D gene: NA; J gene: TRBJ2-3; clone size: many; V gene: TRBV5-1; CDR3 protein: CASSFGDTDTQYF
D gene: NA; J gene: TRBJ1-1; clone size: NA; V gene: TRBV20-1; CDR3 protein: CSAIDVMVTEAFF
D gene: NA; J gene: TRBJ1-6; clone size: NA; V gene: TRBV7-9; CDR3 protein: CASSLGGENNSPLHF
D gene: NA; J gene: TRBJ1-1; clone size: NA; V gene: TRBV18; CDR3 protein: CASSSDLNTEAFF
D gene: NA; J gene: TRBJ2-7; clone size: NA; V gene: TRBV6-6; CDR3 protein: CASSPPTDYEQYF
D gene: NA; J gene: TRBJ2-1; clone size: few; V gene: TRBV5-5; CDR3 protein: CASSLSPGGHEQFF
D gene: NA; J gene: TRBJ2-1; clone size: few; V gene: TRBV12-3/TRBV12-4; CDR3 protein: CASSSDRDPPYNEQFF
D gene: TRBD1; J gene: TRBJ2-5; clone size: NA; V gene: TRBV7-7; CDR3 protein: CASSLVGQGQETQYF